This TCR beta chain was profiled in a study of T cells in localized non-small cell lung cancer. The CDR3 has 16 residues. After removal of 3 bases from V and 0 bases from J, the junction contained 8 bases not matched to a gene. The germline CDR1 and CDR2 sequences are SGHTA and FQGNSA. TCRdb keeps only in-frame clones here, not all; method: immunoSEQ multiplex PCR. The data hold fewer than 35,000 clones, with 94% observed a single time. The chain recombines TRBV7-2 with TRBJ2-7; 7 nucleotides match TRBD2. The clonotype comes from a woman between 35 and 70 years old with stage I lung adenocarcinoma. The specimen comprised peripheral blood, sampled before any cancer treatment. CDR3 bases: TGTGCCAGCAGCTTCACGGGAGGCCCTACCTCCTACGAGCAGTACTTC. Residues: CASSFTGGPTSYEQYF.